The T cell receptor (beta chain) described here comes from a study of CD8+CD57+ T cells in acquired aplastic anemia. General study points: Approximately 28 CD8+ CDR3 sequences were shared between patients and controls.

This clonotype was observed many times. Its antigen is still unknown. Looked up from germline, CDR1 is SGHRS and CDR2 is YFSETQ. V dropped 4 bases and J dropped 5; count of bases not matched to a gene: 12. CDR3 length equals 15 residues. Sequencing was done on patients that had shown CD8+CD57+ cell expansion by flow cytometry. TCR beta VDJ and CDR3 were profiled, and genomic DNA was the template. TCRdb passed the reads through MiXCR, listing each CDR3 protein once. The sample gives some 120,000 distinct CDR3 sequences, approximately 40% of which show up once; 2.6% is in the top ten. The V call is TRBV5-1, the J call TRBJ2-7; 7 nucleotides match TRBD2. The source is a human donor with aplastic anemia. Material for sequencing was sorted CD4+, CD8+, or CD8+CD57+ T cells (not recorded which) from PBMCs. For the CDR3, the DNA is TGCGCCAGCAGCACCAAGCGGGGCGGGCTGAACGAGCAGTACTTC. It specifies CASSTKRGGLNEQYF.